One and the same sample provided the 14 T cell receptor beta chains below, sequenced in a study of spatial heterogeneity in lung cancer. Which antigens these TCRs recognize remains unknown. Overall study results and limits: The number of expanded tumor alpha and beta chains correlated with mutation number.

The time point: sample taken at primary tumor resection. One entry per CDR3 protein, called by TCRdb with MiXCR from the 5' RACE reads. The sample includes approximately 4,600 distinct CDR3 sequences, 5% to 6.5% of them seen just once. The source was lung tumor tissue, collected at surgery. These receptors all come from a male donor with early-stage non-small cell lung cancer.

Within the sample, this clonotype is large. CDR3 sequence: CSASEAMAQYF. For the CDR3, the DNA is TGCAGTGCTAGCGAAGCGATGGCGCAGTATTTT. The rearrangement uses TRBV20-1 and TRBJ2-3; D gene uncertain. Germline V gives CDR1 DFQATT, CDR2 SNEGSKA (reference sequence). The V end was cut by 3 bases, the J end by 10 bases, with 11 bases between. This CDR3 spans 11 amino acids.

V usage is TRBV9 and J usage is TRBJ2-1, with a possible D match to TRBD2 (5 bases). CDR1 is SGDLS and CDR2 is YYNGEE in the germline V gene. This CDR3 spans 15 amino acids. V was pared by 0 bases and J by 3 bases, with 10 bases between. DNA for the CDR3: TGTGCCAGCAGCGTAGGGGATAGCGACTACAATGAGCAGTTCTTC. Protein product: CASSVGDSDYNEQFF.

Judged by abundance, this clonotype is medium-sized. The V call is TRBV3-1, the J call TRBJ2-6; D call uncertain. The length of the CDR3 is 15 residues. V gave up 1 base and J gave up 6 bases, with 10 bases separating them. The germline CDR1 and CDR2 sequences are LGHDT and YNNKEL (reference sequence). Here the CDR3 reads CASSQGRPEANVLTF. The CDR3 DNA reads TGTGCCAGCAGCCAAGGGCGGCCGGAGGCCAACGTCCTGACTTTC.

This clonotype was recorded at least ten times. CDR3 bases: TGTGCCAGCAGCTTAGCGCCCCGGGGACAATCTGGAAACACCATATATTTT. This codes for CASSLAPRGQSGNTIYF. The chain uses TRBV7-6 and TRBJ1-3; tentative D call: TRBD1 (6 bases). Germline V CDR1 and CDR2: SGHVS, FNYEAQ. The CDR3 sequence is 17 residues long. Trimming shortened V by 0 bases and J by 1 base, and 13 bases separated the two germline ends.

This clonotype was detected a few times. This sequence joins TRBV5-1 and TRBJ2-3; 9 bases are a match to TRBD1. The CDR3 contains 16 residues. V gave up 0 bases and J gave up 3 bases; unmatched junction bases: 5. The germline CDR1 and CDR2 sequences are SGHRS and YFSETQ. Here the CDR3 reads CASSLATGGATDTQYF. The CDR3 DNA follows: TGCGCCAGCAGCTTGGCGACAGGGGGTGCGACAGATACGCAGTATTTT.

This sequence joins TRBV7-2 and TRBJ1-6; D is unclear. The germline gives CDR1 SGHTA, CDR2 FQGNSA. The CDR3 length is 15 residues. V was shortened by 2 bases and J by 0 bases, with 5 bases between the two germline ends. The chain's CDR3 is CASSLLNSYNSPLHF. CDR3 DNA sequence: TGTGCCAGCAGCTTACTGAACTCCTATAATTCACCCCTCCACTTT.

This clonotype was seen many times. The CDR3 DNA is TGTGCCACCAGGCGGGACAGGGGAGAGACCCAGTACTTC. It specifies CATRRDRGETQYF. The rearrangement uses TRBV15 and TRBJ2-5; 10 positions agree with TRBD1. V shed 6 bases and J 4 bases; nucleotides not matched to a gene: 2. Per germline, CDR1 LNHNV and CDR2 YYDKDF (reference sequence). The CDR3 is made up of 13 amino acids.

The rearrangement links TRBV10-3 to TRBJ2-1; TRBD2 matches 7 bases. V shed 5 bases and J 5 bases; nucleotides not matched to a gene: 15. Per germline, CDR1 ENHRY and CDR2 SYGVKD. The CDR3 spans 17 residues. This CDR3 reads CAISSLAGEGYHNEQFF. CDR3 nucleotide sequence: TGTGCCATCAGTTCCTTAGCGGGCGAAGGCTATCACAATGAGCAGTTCTTC.

This clonotype was seen repeatedly, ten times or more. The chain employs TRBV10-3 and TRBJ2-5, with TRBD2 identical over 8 bases. This CDR3 is 15 amino acids long. V lost 3 bases to trimming and J lost 5 bases; unmatched junction nucleotides: 8. The germline V gene encodes CDR1 ENHRY and CDR2 SYGVKD. The CDR3 loop is CAISDPAGVRETQYF. CDR3 DNA: TGTGCCATCAGTGACCCAGCGGGAGTGAGGGAGACCCAGTACTTC.

This clonotype was seen many times. The chain employs TRBV29-1 and TRBJ2-2; D is uncertain. The CDR3 has 13 residues. CDR1 is SQVTM and CDR2 is ANQGSEA in the germline V gene. Deletions cut 4 bases from V and 3 bases from J, with 9 bases between. The CDR3 coding sequence is TGCAGCGTTGCGCAGACCGACACCGGGGAGCTGTTTTTT. It specifies CSVAQTDTGELFF.

This clonotype was counted ten times or more. The chain carries TRBV29-1 and TRBJ2-5, with D maybe TRBD2 (5 bases). This CDR3 contains 13 residues. Germline CDR1 is SQVTM and CDR2 is ANQGSEA. V lost 2 bases to trimming and J lost 5 bases, with 12 bases between them. Here the CDR3 DNA reads TGCAGCGTTGAACGCGGCGGCGGGGAGACCCAGTACTTC. Protein sequence: CSVERGGGETQYF.

This clonotype was counted only a few times. The chain has TRBV7-3 and TRBJ2-3; 8 nucleotides agree with TRBD2. With 4 bases clipped from V and 5 bases from J, the junction kept 8 bases outside the gene matches. The germline CDR1 and CDR2 sequences are SGHTA and FQGTGA. The CDR3 extends over 15 amino acids. The CDR3 reads CASSSGAGAGDTQYF. The CDR3 DNA reads TGTGCCAGCAGCTCTGGAGCGGGAGCGGGAGATACGCAGTATTTT.

This clonotype is labeled as medium-sized. The chain carries TRBV6-6 and TRBJ2-3; 14 bases align to TRBD2. Germline-derived CDR1 and CDR2 are MNHNY and SVGAGI (reference sequence). With 2 bases clipped from V and 2 bases from J, the junction kept 3 bases outside the gene matches. CDR3 length equals 17 residues. Written as DNA, the CDR3 is TGTGCCAGCAGTTACCCGGGACTAGCGGGGGACACAGATACGCAGTATTTT. The encoded protein is CASSYPGLAGDTDTQYF.

By sample share, this clonotype is medium-sized. This chain joins TRBV12-3 or TRBV12-4 and TRBJ2-6; perhaps TRBD2 as D (6 bases). The CDR3 spans 17 residues. V lost 7 bases and J lost 0, with 16 bases in between. CDR3 sequence (DNA): TGTGCCAGCATCCAAACGGGGAGGAGCTCTGGGGCCAACGTCCTGACTTTC. Its translation is CASIQTGRSSGANVLTF.